This T cell receptor beta chain was identified during a study of blood T cell repertoires in COVID-19. On the study more broadly: The United States, Italy and Spain were the sources of the acute and convalescent COVID-19 samples. T cells, B-cell-depleted T cells, or PBMCs supplied cDNA or gDNA.

As originally analysed: Using reference gene primer amplification, nucleated cell counts were estimated. Sequencing was performed with immunoSEQ multiplex PCR; in TCRdb, only in-frame clones are kept and a portion is missing. V, J and clone size are those of that table, while D and trimming were read from the DNA. This table has approximately 28,000 clones, around 67% appearing once. V dropped 2 bases and J dropped 14; count of bases not matched to a gene: 9. Germline V CDR1 and CDR2: SGDLS, YYNGEE. CDR3 size: 14 residues. This TCR was sampled from a man aged 60-69 years with active or convalescent COVID-19. The sample consisted of peripheral blood. This sequence joins TRBV9 and TRBJ2-1; 11 bases are shared with TRBD2. The DNA for the CDR3 is TGTGCCAGCAGCGTGAGGGAGACTAGCGGGACTAAGTTCTTC. This codes for CASSVRETSGTKFF.